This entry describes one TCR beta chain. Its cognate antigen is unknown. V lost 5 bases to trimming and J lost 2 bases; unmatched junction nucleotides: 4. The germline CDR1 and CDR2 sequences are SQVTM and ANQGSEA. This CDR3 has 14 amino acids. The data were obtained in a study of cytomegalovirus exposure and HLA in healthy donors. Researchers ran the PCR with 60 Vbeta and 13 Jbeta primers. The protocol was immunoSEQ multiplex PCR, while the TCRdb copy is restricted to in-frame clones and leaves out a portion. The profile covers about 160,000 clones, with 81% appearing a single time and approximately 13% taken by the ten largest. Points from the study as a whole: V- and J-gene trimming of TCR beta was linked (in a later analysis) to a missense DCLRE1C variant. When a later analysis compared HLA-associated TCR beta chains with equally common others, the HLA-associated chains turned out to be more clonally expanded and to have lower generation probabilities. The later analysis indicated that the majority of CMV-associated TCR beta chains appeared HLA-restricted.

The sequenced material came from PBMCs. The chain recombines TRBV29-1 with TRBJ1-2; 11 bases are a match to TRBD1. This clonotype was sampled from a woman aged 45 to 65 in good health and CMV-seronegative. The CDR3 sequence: CSVRGDRGNYGYTF. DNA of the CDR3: TGCAGCGTTCGGGGGGACAGGGGGAACTATGGCTACACCTTC.